The T cell receptor beta chain described here comes from a study of shared clonotypes between healthy human individuals. Study conclusions and caveats: In having few donors, the study represented limited genetic and exposure-history diversity.

There are 17 residues in the CDR3. Germline-derived CDR1 and CDR2 are ENHRY and SYGVKD. Unmatched junction bases numbered 6, after V lost 5 bases and J lost 2 bases. In regard to this clone: Its antigen remains unidentified.

Researchers ran the assay at a deep level. This table comes from immunoSEQ multiplex PCR, and its TCRdb copy is limited to in-frame clones, with some not included. This table has about 730,000 clones, over 55% appearing once. The rearrangement uses TRBV10-3 and TRBJ2-6; TRBD1 matches at 10 bases. Material: memory CD4+ T cells sorted from blood. The sample's subset: CD45RA-negative fraction. The TCR comes from a woman between 25 and 40 years old in good health. CDR3 protein: CAISPTGGAPGANVLTF. The CDR3 DNA reads TGTGCCATCAGTCCGACAGGGGGCGCCCCTGGGGCCAACGTCCTGACTTTC.